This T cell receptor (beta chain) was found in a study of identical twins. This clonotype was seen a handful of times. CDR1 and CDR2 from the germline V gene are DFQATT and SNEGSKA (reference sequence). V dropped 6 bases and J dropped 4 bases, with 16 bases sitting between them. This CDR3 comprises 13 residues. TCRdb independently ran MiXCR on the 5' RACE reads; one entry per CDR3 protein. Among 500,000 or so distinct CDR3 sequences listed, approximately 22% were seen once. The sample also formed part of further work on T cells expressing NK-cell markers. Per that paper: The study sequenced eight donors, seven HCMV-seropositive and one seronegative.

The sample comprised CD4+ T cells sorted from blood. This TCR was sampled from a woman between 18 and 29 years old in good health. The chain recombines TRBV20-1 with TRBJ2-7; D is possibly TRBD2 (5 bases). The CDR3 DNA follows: TGCAGTGCAACGACTACCGCCACATACGAGCAGTACTTC. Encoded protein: CSATTTATYEQYF.